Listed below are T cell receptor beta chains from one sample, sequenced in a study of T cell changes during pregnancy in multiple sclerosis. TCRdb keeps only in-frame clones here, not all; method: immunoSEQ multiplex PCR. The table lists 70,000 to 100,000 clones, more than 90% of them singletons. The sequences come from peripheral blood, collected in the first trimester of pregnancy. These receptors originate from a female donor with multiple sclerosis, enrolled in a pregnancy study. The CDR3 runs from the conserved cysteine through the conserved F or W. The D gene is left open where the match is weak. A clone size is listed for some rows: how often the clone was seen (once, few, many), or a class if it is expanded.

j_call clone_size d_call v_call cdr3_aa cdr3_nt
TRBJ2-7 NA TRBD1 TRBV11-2 CASSVTGTGVYEQYF TGTGCCAGCAGCGTAACCGGGACAGGGGTTTACGAGCAGTACTTC
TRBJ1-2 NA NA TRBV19 CASSIRVPYGYTF TGTGCCAGTAGTATCCGGGTCCCCTATGGCTACACCTTC
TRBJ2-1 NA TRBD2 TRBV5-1 CASSLGSGRMYEQFF TGCGCCAGCAGCTTAGGTAGCGGGAGGATGTATGAGCAGTTCTTC
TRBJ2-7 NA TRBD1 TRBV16 CASSQLWGTGGFYEQYF TGTGCCAGCAGCCAATTGTGGGGGACAGGGGGCTTCTACGAGCAGTACTTC
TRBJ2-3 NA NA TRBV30 CACRRGLGTDTQYF TGTGCCTGTCGCCGGGGACTGGGCACAGATACGCAGTATTTT
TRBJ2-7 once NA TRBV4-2 CASSQEAGPSSYEQYF TGTGCCAGCAGCCAAGAGGCGGGCCCTAGCTCCTACGAGCAGTACTTC
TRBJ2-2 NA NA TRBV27 CASSFRWTGELFF TGTGCCAGCAGCTTCCGGTGGACCGGGGAGCTGTTTTTT
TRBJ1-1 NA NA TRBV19 CASLGGAAYTEAFF TGTGCCAGCCTCGGAGGGGCGGCGTACACTGAAGCTTTCTTT
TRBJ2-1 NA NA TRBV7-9 CASSLAGTVNEQFF TGTGCCAGCAGCTTGGCGGGAACCGTCAATGAGCAGTTCTTC
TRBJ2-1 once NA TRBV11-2 CASSLVYDNEQFF TGTGCCAGCAGCTTAGTTTATGACAATGAGCAGTTCTTC
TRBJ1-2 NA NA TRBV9 CASSPDTVPSLYGYTF TGTGCCAGCAGCCCAGACACAGTTCCCTCTCTCTATGGCTACACCTTC
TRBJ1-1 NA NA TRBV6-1 CASKGRHTEAFF TGTGCCAGCAAAGGGAGGCACACTGAAGCTTTCTTT
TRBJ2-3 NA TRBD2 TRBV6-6 CASREGLAGVADTQYF TGTGCCAGCAGGGAGGGACTAGCGGGAGTCGCGGATACGCAGTATTTT
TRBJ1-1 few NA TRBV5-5 CASSLDMNTEAFF TGTGCCAGCAGCTTGGATATGAACACTGAAGCTTTCTTT
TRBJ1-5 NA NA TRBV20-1 CSASDQPQHF TGCAGTGCTAGCGATCAGCCCCAGCATTTT
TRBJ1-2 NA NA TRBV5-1 CASSLAWAGGYTF TGCGCCAGCAGCTTGGCCTGGGCCGGTGGCTACACCTTC
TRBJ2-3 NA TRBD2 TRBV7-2 CASSLAAGVDTQYF TGTGCCAGCAGCTTAGCGGCGGGAGTAGATACGCAGTATTTT
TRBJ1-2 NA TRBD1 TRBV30 CAWTRTGDAPNF TGTGCCTGGACCCGAACAGGGGACGCGCCGAACTTC